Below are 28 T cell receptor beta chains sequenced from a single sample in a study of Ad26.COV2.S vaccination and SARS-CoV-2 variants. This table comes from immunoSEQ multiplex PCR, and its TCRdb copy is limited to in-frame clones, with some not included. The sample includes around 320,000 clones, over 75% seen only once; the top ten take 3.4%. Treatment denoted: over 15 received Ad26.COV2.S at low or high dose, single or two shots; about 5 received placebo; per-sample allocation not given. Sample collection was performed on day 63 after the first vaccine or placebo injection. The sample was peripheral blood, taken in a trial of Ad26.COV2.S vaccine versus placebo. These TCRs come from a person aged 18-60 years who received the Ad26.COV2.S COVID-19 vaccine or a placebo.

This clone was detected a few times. The DNA of the CDR3 is TGTGCCAGCAGCTCGACGGGACAGGGGGGCCGTGGCTACACCTTC. This translates into CASSSTGQGGRGYTF. The rearrangement links TRBV5-4 to TRBJ1-2; 11 bases match TRBD1. From germline, CDR1 is SGHNT and CDR2 YYREEE (reference sequence). This CDR3 is 15 amino acids long. V lost 3 bases, J lost 7 bases, and 8 bases stayed unmatched.

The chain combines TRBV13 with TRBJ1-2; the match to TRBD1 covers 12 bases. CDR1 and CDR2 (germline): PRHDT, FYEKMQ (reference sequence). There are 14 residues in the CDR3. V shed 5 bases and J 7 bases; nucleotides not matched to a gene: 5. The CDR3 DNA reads TGTGCCAGCAGCAGGGGACAGGGGGCGCGTGGCTACACCTTC. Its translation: CASSRGQGARGYTF.

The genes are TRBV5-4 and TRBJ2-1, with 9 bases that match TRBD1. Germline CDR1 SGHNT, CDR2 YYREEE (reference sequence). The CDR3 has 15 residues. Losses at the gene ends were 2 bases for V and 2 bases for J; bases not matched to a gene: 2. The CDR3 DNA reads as TGTGCCAGCAGCTTCGACAGGGGGACCTACAATGAGCAGTTCTTC. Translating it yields CASSFDRGTYNEQFF.

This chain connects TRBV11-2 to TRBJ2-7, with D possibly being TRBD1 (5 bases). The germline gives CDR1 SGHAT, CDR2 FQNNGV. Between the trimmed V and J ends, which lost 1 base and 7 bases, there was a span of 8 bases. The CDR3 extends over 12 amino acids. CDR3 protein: CASSLGGREQYF. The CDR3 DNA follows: TGTGCCAGCAGCTTAGGGGGCCGGGAGCAGTACTTC.

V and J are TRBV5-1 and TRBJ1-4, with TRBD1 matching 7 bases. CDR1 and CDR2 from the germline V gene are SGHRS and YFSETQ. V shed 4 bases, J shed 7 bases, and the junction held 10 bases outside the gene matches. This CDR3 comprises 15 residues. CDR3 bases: TGCGCCAGCAGCCCGCAGGAGGGGGCTCTTGAAAAACTGTTTTTT. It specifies CASSPQEGALEKLFF.

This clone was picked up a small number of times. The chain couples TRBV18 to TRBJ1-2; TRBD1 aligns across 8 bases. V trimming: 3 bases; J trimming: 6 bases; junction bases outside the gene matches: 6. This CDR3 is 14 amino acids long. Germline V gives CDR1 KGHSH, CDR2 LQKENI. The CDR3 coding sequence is TGTGCCAGCTCACCCGAAGGACAGGGTCATGGCTACACCTTC. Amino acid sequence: CASSPEGQGHGYTF.

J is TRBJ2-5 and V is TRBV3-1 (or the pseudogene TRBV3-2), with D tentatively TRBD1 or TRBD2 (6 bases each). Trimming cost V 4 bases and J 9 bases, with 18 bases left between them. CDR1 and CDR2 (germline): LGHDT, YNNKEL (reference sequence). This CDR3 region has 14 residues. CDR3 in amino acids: CASSPTGGLGAQYF. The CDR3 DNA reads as TGTGCCAGCAGCCCTACCGGGGGCCTCGGGGCCCAGTACTTC.

DNA for the CDR3: TGTGCCAGCTCACCGGACAGGGGGGGACAAGAGACCCAGTACTTC. Protein sequence: CASSPDRGGQETQYF. The V gene is TRBV18, the J gene TRBJ2-5; 10 nucleotides align to TRBD1. The germline CDR1 and CDR2 sequences are KGHSH and LQKENI. The junction had 3 bases not matched to a gene; V was cut back by 3 bases and J by 2 bases. This CDR3 has 15 residues.

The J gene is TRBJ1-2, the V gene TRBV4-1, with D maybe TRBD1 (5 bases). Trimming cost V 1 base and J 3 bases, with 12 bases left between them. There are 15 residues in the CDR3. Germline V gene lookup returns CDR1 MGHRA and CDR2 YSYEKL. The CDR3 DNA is TGCGCCAGCAGCCAAGTGTATGGGACGGACTATGGCTACACCTTC. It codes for CASSQVYGTDYGYTF.

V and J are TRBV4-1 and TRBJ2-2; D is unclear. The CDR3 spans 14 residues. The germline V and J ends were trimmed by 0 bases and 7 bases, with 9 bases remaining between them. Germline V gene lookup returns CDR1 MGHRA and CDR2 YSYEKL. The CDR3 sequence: CASSQDPSHGELFF. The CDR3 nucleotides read TGCGCCAGCAGCCAAGATCCGAGTCACGGGGAGCTGTTTTTT.

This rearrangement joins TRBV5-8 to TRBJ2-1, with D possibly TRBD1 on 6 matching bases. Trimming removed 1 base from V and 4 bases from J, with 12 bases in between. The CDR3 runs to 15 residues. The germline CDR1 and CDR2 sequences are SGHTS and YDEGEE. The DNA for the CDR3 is TGTGCCAGCAGCTTGCAGGGGCGCATGTACAATGAGCAGTTCTTC. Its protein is CASSLQGRMYNEQFF. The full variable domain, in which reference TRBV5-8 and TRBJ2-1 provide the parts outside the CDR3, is EAGVTQSPTHLIKTRGQQATLRCSPISGHTSVYWYQQALGLGLQFLLWYDEGEERNRGNFPPRFSGRQFPNYSSELNVNALELEDSALYLCASSLQGRMYNEQFFGPGTRLTVL.

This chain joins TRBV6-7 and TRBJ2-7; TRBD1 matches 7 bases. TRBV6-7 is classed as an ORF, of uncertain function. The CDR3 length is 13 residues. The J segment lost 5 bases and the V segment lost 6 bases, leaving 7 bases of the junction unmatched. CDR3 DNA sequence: TGTGCCAGCAGAATCGACAGGGTCCACGAGCAGTACTTC. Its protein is CASRIDRVHEQYF.

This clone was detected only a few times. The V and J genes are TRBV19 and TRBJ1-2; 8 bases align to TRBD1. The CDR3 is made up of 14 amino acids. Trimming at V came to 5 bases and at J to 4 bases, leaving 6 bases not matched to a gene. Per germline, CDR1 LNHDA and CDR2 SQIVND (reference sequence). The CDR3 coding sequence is TGTGCCAGTAGTTGGCAGGGGGCGGGCTATGGCTACACCTTC. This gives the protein CASSWQGAGYGYTF.

The CDR3 bases are TGTGCCATCGGAGACCGACTAACCCACAATGAGCAGTTCTTC. Its translation is CAIGDRLTHNEQFF. V gene TRBV10-3 combines with J gene TRBJ2-1, with D possibly being TRBD2 (5 bases). CDR3 length: 14 residues. Trimming removed 8 bases at V and 5 bases at J, with 16 bases between. Looked up from germline, CDR1 is ENHRY and CDR2 is SYGVKD.

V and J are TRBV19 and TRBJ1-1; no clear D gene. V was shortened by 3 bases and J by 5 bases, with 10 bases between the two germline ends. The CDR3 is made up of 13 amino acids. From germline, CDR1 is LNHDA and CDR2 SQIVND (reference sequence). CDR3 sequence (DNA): TGTGCCAGTAGTATGGGTGGGTGGACTGAAGCTTTCTTT. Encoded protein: CASSMGGWTEAFF.

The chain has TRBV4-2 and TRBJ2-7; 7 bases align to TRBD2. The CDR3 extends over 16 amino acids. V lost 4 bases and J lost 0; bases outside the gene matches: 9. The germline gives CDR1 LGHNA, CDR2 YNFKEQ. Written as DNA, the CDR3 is TGTGCCAGCAGCCCCGGGAGGTCAGCAGACTCCTACGAGCAGTACTTC. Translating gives CASSPGRSADSYEQYF.

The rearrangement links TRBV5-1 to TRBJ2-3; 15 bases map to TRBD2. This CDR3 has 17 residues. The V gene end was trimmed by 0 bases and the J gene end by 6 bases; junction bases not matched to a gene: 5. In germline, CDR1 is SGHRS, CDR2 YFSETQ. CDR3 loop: CASSLGRTSGGADTQYF. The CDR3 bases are TGCGCCAGCAGCTTGGGGAGGACTAGCGGGGGGGCCGATACGCAGTATTTT.

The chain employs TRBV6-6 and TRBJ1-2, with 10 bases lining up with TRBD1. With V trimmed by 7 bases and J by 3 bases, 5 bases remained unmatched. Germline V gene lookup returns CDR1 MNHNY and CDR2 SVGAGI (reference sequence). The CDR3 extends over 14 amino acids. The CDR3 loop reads CASIRGQGYYGYTF. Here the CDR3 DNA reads TGTGCCAGCATTAGGGGACAGGGGTACTATGGCTACACCTTC.

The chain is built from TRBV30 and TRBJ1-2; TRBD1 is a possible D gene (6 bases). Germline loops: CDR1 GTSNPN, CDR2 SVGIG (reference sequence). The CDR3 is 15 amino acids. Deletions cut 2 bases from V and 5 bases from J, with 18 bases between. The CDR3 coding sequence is TGTGCCTGGAGTCACGGGAGTGGGGACATATATGGCTACACCTTC. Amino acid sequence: CAWSHGSGDIYGYTF.

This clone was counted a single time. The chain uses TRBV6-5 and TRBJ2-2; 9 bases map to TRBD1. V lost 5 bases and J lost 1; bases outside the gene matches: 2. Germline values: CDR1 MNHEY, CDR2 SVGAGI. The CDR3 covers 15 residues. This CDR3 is CASSPGQGNTGELFF. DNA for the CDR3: TGTGCCAGCAGTCCGGGACAGGGGAACACCGGGGAGCTGTTTTTT.

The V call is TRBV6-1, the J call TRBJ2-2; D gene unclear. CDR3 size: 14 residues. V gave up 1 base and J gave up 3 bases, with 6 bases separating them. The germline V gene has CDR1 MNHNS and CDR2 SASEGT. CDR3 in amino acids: CASSEGTDTGELFF. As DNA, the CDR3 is TGTGCCAGCAGTGAAGGGACCGACACCGGGGAGCTGTTTTTT.

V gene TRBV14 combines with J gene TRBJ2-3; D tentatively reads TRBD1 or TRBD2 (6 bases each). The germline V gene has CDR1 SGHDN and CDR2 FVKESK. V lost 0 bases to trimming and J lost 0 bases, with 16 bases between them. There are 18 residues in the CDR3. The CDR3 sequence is CASSQDQGGDTSTDTQYF. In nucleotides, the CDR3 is TGTGCCAGCAGCCAAGATCAGGGCGGGGACACTAGCACAGATACGCAGTATTTT.

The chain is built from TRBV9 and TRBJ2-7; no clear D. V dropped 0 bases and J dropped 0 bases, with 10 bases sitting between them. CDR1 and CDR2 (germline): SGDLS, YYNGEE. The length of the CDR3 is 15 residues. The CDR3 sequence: CASSVAPGPSYEQYF. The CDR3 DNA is TGTGCCAGCAGCGTAGCTCCAGGCCCCTCCTACGAGCAGTACTTC.

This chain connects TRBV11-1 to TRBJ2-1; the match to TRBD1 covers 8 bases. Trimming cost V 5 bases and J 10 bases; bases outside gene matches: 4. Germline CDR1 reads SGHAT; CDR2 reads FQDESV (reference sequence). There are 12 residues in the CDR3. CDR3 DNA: TGTGCCAGCAGCGCGACAGGGGCGGAGCAGTTCTTC. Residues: CASSATGAEQFF.

The CDR3 nucleotides read TGTGCCAGTAGTCAGGGGGAGGGACCCCGTACAGATACGCAGTATTTT. It specifies CASSQGEGPRTDTQYF. The genes are TRBV19 and TRBJ2-3; D tentatively fits TRBD1 or TRBD2 (7 bases each). Trimming pared 5 bases from V and 3 bases from J, leaving 18 bases between. This CDR3 is 16 amino acids long. Germline CDR1 LNHDA, CDR2 SQIVND (reference sequence). The whole variable domain, remainder taken from reference TRBV19 and TRBJ2-3, is DGGITQSPKYLFRKEGQNVTLSCEQNLNHDAMYWYRQDPGQGLRLIYYSQIVNDFQKGDIAEGYSVSREKKESFPLTVTSAQKNPTAFYLCASSQGEGPRTDTQYFGPGTRLTVL.

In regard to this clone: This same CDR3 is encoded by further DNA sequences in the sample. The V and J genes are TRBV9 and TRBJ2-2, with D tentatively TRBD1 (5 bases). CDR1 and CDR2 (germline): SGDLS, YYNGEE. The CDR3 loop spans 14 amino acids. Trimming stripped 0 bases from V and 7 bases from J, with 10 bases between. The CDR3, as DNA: TGTGCCAGCAGCGTAGTCCAGGGCGGCGGGGAGCTGTTTTTT. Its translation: CASSVVQGGGELFF.

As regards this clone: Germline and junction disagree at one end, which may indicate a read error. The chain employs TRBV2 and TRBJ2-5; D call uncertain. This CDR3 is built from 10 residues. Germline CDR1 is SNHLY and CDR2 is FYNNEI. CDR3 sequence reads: CATDQETQYF. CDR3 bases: TGTGCCACCGATCAAGAGACCCAATACTTC.

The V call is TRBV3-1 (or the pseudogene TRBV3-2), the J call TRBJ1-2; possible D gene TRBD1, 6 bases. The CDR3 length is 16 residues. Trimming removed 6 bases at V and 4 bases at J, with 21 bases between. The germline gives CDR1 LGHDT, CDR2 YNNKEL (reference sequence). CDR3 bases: TGTGCCAGCAGGTTAGGGGGGGGCGAAGGGAGCTATGGCTACACCTTC. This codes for CASRLGGGEGSYGYTF.